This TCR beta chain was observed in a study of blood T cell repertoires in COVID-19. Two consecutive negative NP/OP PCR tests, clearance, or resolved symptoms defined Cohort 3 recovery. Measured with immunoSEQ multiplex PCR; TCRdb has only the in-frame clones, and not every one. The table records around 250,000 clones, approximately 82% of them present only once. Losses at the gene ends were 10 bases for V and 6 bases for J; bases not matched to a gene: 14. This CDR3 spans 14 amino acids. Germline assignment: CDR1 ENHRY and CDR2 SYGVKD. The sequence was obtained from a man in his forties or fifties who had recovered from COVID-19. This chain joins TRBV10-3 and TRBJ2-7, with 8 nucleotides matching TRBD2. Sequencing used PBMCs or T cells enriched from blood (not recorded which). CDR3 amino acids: CANGPASGGSEQYF. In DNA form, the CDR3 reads TGTGCCAACGGCCCGGCCAGCGGGGGAAGCGAGCAGTACTTC.